The 4 T cell receptor beta chains reported below all come from one sample, sequenced in a study of T cells after yellow fever vaccination. TCRdb itself ran the 5' RACE reads through MiXCR, one entry per CDR3 protein. The table lists around 610,000 distinct CDR3 sequences, about 13% of them singletons. The material sequenced was PBMCs, taken on the day of the yellow fever booster vaccination. These receptors were collected from a man aged 30-40 years who received the YFV17D yellow fever vaccine.

The V and J genes are TRBV10-3 and TRBJ2-5; possible D gene TRBD2, 7 bases. Trimming left V 2 bases short and J 5 bases short, with 15 bases between. CDR1 is ENHRY, CDR2 SYGVKD, per germline. The CDR3 consists of 15 residues. CDR3 DNA sequence: TGTGCCATCAGTGAGCGGGGGGCGCGTGGGGAGACCCAGTACTTC. This sequence encodes CAISERGARGETQYF.

This clonotype showed up just a few times. The chain joins TRBV5-1 to TRBJ2-7, with D possibly being TRBD1 (6 bases). The germline V gene encodes CDR1 SGHRS and CDR2 YFSETQ. This CDR3 comprises 14 residues. V lost 0 bases and J lost 7, with 14 bases in between. CDR3 bases: TGCGCCAGCAGCTTGGCCCCAGGGGCGCGGGAGCAGTACTTC. Protein: CASSLAPGAREQYF.

CDR3 amino acids: CASSDWGRAYEQYF. CDR3 nucleotide sequence: TGTGCCAGCAGTGACTGGGGGAGGGCCTACGAGCAGTACTTC. V is TRBV28 and J is TRBJ2-7; 7 nucleotides match TRBD2. The CDR3 runs to 14 residues. Per germline, CDR1 MDHEN and CDR2 SYDVKM. J gave up 2 bases and V 5 bases, and 6 bases lay outside the gene matches.

The chain joins TRBV2 to TRBJ2-2; no clear D gene. Germline CDR1 is SNHLY and CDR2 is FYNNEI. V dropped 6 bases and J dropped 7 bases, with 15 bases sitting between them. The CDR3 spans 14 residues. The CDR3 DNA reads as TGTGCCAGCAGGAGCCACGGGCTGGGCGGGGAGCTGTTTTTT. Translated: CASRSHGLGGELFF.